The entry below describes one T cell receptor (beta chain). What it recognizes is unknown. The sample originates from a study of tumor-infiltrating lymphocytes in localized non-small cell lung cancer. Whole-study findings and limits: No link was found between tumor T-cell fraction and recurrence-free survival. Only some patients had TCR sequencing, depending on available tissue.

Using immunoSEQ multiplex PCR, the repertoire was profiled, and TCRdb retains in-frame clones only, with some absent. The sample holds about 23,000 clones, around two thirds seen once. The CDR3 runs 14 residues. CDR1 and CDR2 (germline): SGHNT, YYREEE (reference sequence). Trimming at V came to 5 bases and at J to 3 bases, leaving 5 bases not matched to a gene. What was sequenced was lung tumor tissue. The source of this sequence is a human donor with non-small cell lung cancer. The chain carries TRBV5-4 and TRBJ2-3; TRBD1 aligns across 8 bases. CDR3 coding DNA: TGTGCCAGCAGACCTGACAGGGGTACAGATACGCAGTATTTT. Translated: CASRPDRGTDTQYF. Supplemented by reference TRBV5-4 and TRBJ2-3, the full variable domain reads ETGVTQSPTHLIKTRGQQVTLRCSSQSGHNTVSWYQQALGQGPQFIFQYYREEENGRGNFPPRFSGLQFPNYSSELNVNALELDDSALYLCASRPDRGTDTQYFGPGTRLTVL.